The 4 T cell receptor beta chains presented below share a single source sample, sequenced in a study of T cells in tumors after PD-1 blockade. Method: immunoSEQ multiplex PCR; TCRdb's copy keeps in-frame clones and lacks some. The data hold about 5,800 clones, with roughly 80% observed a single time. The input for sequencing was PBMCs, taken after anti-PD-1 therapy. These receptor sequences come from a human donor with advanced basal cell or squamous cell carcinoma (not recorded which).

The chain links TRBV6-5 to TRBJ1-4, with 9 bases aligning to TRBD1. Germline assignment: CDR1 MNHEY and CDR2 SVGAGI. V lost 4 bases to trimming and J lost 3 bases; unmatched junction nucleotides: 6. The CDR3 loop spans 16 amino acids. This chain's CDR3 is CASSSLYRGPNEKLFF. For the CDR3, the DNA is TGTGCCAGCAGTTCCTTATACAGGGGGCCTAATGAAAAACTGTTTTTT.

The V gene is TRBV10-3, the J gene TRBJ2-7; 9 bases map to TRBD2. The J segment lost 3 bases and the V segment lost 0 bases, leaving 6 bases of the junction unmatched. The CDR3 has 16 amino acids. Looked up from germline, CDR1 is ENHRY and CDR2 is SYGVKD. CDR3 sequence (DNA): TGTGCCATCAGTGAGTCCTGGGCTAGCGGGGACTACGAGCAGTACTTC. This sequence encodes CAISESWASGDYEQYF.

This chain uses TRBV30 with TRBJ2-5, with unresolved D. Trimming removed 0 bases from V and 7 bases from J, with 15 bases in between. The CDR3 is made up of 14 amino acids. Germline assignment: CDR1 GTSNPN and CDR2 SVGIG (reference sequence). The CDR3 nucleotides read TGTGCCTGGAGTGTCAGCCTCGGCGGTGGGACCCAGTACTTC. It specifies CAWSVSLGGGTQYF.

V is TRBV21-1 and J is TRBJ1-4; TRBD1 is the table's D call, not checked against the DNA. TRBV21-1 is shown as a pseudogene. The CDR3 covers 16 residues. CDR3 amino acids: CASSKETGQGSEKLFF. CDR3 in DNA: TGTGCCAGCAGCAAGGAAACGGGACAGGGGTCCGAAAAACTGTTTTTT.